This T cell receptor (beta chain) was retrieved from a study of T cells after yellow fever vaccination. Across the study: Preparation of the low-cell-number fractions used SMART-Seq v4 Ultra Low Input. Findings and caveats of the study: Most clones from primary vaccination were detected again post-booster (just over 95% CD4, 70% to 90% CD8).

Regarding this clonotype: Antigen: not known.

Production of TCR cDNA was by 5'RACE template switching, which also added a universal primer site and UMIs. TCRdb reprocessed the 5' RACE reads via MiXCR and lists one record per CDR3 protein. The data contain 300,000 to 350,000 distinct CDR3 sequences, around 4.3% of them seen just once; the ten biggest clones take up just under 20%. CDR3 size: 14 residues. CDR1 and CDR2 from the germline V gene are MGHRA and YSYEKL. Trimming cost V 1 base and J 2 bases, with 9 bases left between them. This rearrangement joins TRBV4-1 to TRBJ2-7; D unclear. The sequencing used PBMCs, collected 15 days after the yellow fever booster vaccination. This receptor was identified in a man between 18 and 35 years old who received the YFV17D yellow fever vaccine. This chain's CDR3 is CASSQVDGAYEQYF. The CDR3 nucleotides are TGCGCCAGCAGCCAAGTAGACGGAGCCTACGAGCAGTACTTC.